Listed below are T cell receptor beta chains from one sample, sequenced in a study of Ad26.COV2.S vaccination and SARS-CoV-2 variants. Assay used: immunoSEQ multiplex PCR; TCRdb lists only in-frame clones, some missing. Among some 340,000 clones listed, 85% were seen once. The specimen comprised peripheral blood, sampled in a trial of Ad26.COV2.S vaccine versus placebo. Receptors were obtained from a person aged 18-65 years who received the Ad26.COV2.S COVID-19 vaccine or a placebo. Both conserved end residues are part of each CDR3. A D gene is named only where the DNA matches it firmly. Size is omitted from some rows. Given values are once, few, many or a class for expanded clones.

v_gene	abundance	d_gene	j_gene	CDR3aa	CDR3nt
TRBV5-1	NA	TRBD1	TRBJ1-2	CASSLGTLQGAMGSGYTF	TGCGCCAGCAGCTTGGGAACCCTACAGGGGGCGATGGGAAGTGGCTACACCTTC
TRBV3-1/TRBV3-2	NA	TRBD1	TRBJ2-2	CASSRAGTGWTGELFF	TGTGCCAGCAGCCGAGCCGGGACAGGGTGGACCGGGGAGCTGTTTTTT
TRBV11-2	NA	NA	TRBJ2-1	CASSSQQSSYNEQFF	TGTGCCAGCAGCTCGCAGCAGAGCTCCTACAATGAGCAGTTCTTC
TRBV11-1	NA	TRBD2	TRBJ2-2	CASSLVGLAITGELFF	TGTGCCAGCAGCTTGGTCGGACTAGCGATCACCGGGGAGCTGTTTTTT
TRBV5-6	NA	NA	TRBJ2-7	CASSLIQGTSHEQYF	TGTGCCAGCAGCTTGATACAGGGGACTTCCCACGAGCAGTACTTC
TRBV6-1	NA	TRBD1	TRBJ2-7	CASSEWTGADEQYF	TGTGCCAGCAGTGAATGGACAGGGGCGGACGAGCAGTACTTC
TRBV7-8	NA	TRBD2	TRBJ2-2	CASSPRTSGNTGELFF	TGTGCCAGCAGCCCGCGGACTAGCGGAAACACCGGGGAGCTGTTTTTT
TRBV6-5	NA	TRBD1	TRBJ1-2	CASSPTGRYGYTF	TGTGCCAGCAGCCCGACAGGGAGGTATGGCTACACCTTC
TRBV9	NA	NA	TRBJ1-2	CASSEAGYGYTF	TGTGCCAGCAGTGAAGCCGGCTATGGCTACACCTTC
TRBV28	few	NA	TRBJ1-1	CATSRGGTEAFF	TGTGCCACATCGAGGGGTGGCACTGAAGCTTTCTTT
TRBV7-3	NA	NA	TRBJ2-1	CASSFLFGVDEQFF	TGTGCCAGCAGCTTCTTGTTCGGGGTGGATGAGCAGTTCTTC
TRBV19	NA	TRBD1	TRBJ1-4	CASSVMGQGVEKLFF	TGTGCCAGTAGTGTAATGGGACAGGGAGTAGAAAAACTGTTTTTT
TRBV11-3	NA	TRBD2	TRBJ2-1	CASSFPGEGEQFF	TGTGCCAGCAGCTTTCCGGGGGAGGGTGAGCAGTTCTTC
TRBV4-1	NA	NA	TRBJ1-2	CASSQVILYGYTF	TGCGCCAGCAGCCAAGTTATCCTCTATGGCTACACCTTC
TRBV2	NA	NA	TRBJ2-1	CASSAGRTERFF	TGTGCCAGCAGTGCAGGACGGACAGAGAGGTTCTTC
TRBV3-1/TRBV3-2	NA	TRBD2	TRBJ2-5	CASSQDTGGQETQYF	TGTGCCAGCAGCCAAGATACGGGGGGACAAGAGACCCAGTACTTC
TRBV7-2	NA	NA	TRBJ2-7	CASSFYDGGGYEQYF	TGTGCCAGCAGCTTTTATGACGGAGGGGGCTACGAGCAGTACTTC
TRBV7-9	NA	NA	TRBJ2-2	CASSTLSGSGTGELFF	TGTGCCAGCAGCACCCTAAGCGGGTCGGGCACCGGGGAGCTGTTTTTT
TRBV28	NA	NA	TRBJ1-5	CASRLHGNSNQPQHF	TGTGCCAGCAGATTACACGGGAATAGCAATCAGCCCCAGCATTTT
TRBV6-5	NA	NA	TRBJ1-4	CASSYRSFNEKLFF	TGTGCCAGCAGTTACCGGTCATTTAATGAAAAACTGTTTTTT